These 10 T cell receptor beta chains were sequenced from one sample in a study of blood T cell repertoires in COVID-19. Clones were read by immunoSEQ multiplex PCR, and TCRdb kept only the in-frame ones, dropping some. The sample shows nearly 110,000 clones, about 91% of them seen only once. Sequencing used peripheral blood. These TCRs come from a man aged 45-60 years with active or convalescent COVID-19.

The chain employs TRBV6-1 and TRBJ1-2; 8 nucleotides agree with TRBD1. Unmatched junction bases numbered 6, after V lost 2 bases and J lost 1 base. The germline V gene has CDR1 MNHNS and CDR2 SASEGT. The CDR3 runs to 16 residues. CDR3 DNA sequence: TGTGCCAGCAGTGAATCGAGGACAGGGTATAACTATGGCTACACCTTC. It codes for CASSESRTGYNYGYTF.

The CDR3 loop reads CASAYRALAANEQYF. The CDR3 region has the DNA TGTGCCAGCGCTTACAGGGCGTTAGCTGCCAACGAGCAGTACTTC. V gene TRBV6-5 combines with J gene TRBJ2-7; the D gene is possibly TRBD1 (6 bases). V lost 8 bases to trimming and J lost 5 bases, with 22 bases between them. The CDR3 loop spans 15 amino acids. Germline CDR1 and CDR2: MNHEY and SVGAGI.

The chain links TRBV30 to TRBJ2-1, with D possibly TRBD1 on 5 matching bases. Per the germline V gene, CDR1 is GTSNPN and CDR2 is SVGIG (reference sequence). The ends were cut back, 4 bases at V and 7 bases at J, with 17 bases in the middle. This CDR3 is 14 amino acids long. CDR3 sequence: CAWKGQGEVNEQFF. The CDR3, as DNA: TGTGCCTGGAAGGGGCAGGGTGAGGTAAATGAGCAGTTCTTC.

A single count supports this clone. The rearrangement links TRBV21-1 to TRBJ1-4; the table's D gene call, TRBD1, was not cross checked with the DNA. TRBV21-1 is reported as a pseudogene. The CDR3 has 23 residues. The CDR3 reads CASSPHPTGTGGFTHFVNEKLFF. Here the CDR3 DNA reads TGTGCCAGCAGCCCCCACCCGACCGGGACAGGGGGCTTCACCCACTTTGTTAATGAAAAACTGTTTTTT.

The CDR3 here is CASSLSSSTDTQYF. The DNA of the CDR3 is TGTGCCAGCAGTTTGTCCAGTAGCACAGATACGCAGTATTTT. The chain is built from TRBV27 and TRBJ2-3, with D uncertain. V dropped 3 bases and J dropped 0 bases, with 7 bases sitting between them. Germline CDR1 MNHEY, CDR2 SMNVEV (reference sequence). CDR3 length equals 14 residues.

CDR3: CAISEKRDSYEQYF. The CDR3 coding sequence is TGTGCCATCAGTGAAAAGCGGGACTCCTACGAGCAGTACTTC. V is TRBV10-3 and J is TRBJ2-7, with 7 bases identical to TRBD2. Germline V gives CDR1 ENHRY, CDR2 SYGVKD. The CDR3 extends over 14 amino acids. The V and J ends lost 3 bases and 0 bases, in that order; junction bases with no gene match: 2.

Notes on this clone: This sample also contains other DNA sequences that code for the same CDR3. The CDR3 sequence is CATSDRRVQETQYF. CDR3 in DNA: TGTGCCACCAGTGATCGCAGGGTGCAAGAGACCCAGTACTTC. The rearrangement links TRBV24-1 to TRBJ2-5, with D possibly matching TRBD1 (5 bases). V was trimmed by 3 bases and J by 2 bases, leaving 9 bases between them. The CDR3 covers 14 residues. CDR1 KGHDR and CDR2 SFDVKD come from the germline V gene.

CDR3 region: CASSSLQGAKQPQHF. The CDR3 coding sequence is TGTGCCAGCAGCTCGCTACAGGGGGCAAAGCAGCCCCAGCATTTT. J is TRBJ1-5 and V is TRBV7-8; 9 nucleotides line up with TRBD1. Germline assignment: CDR1 SGHVS and CDR2 FQNEAQ. The junction had 8 bases not matched to a gene; V was cut back by 4 bases and J by 7 bases. This CDR3 comprises 15 residues.

This chain joins TRBV4-1 and TRBJ2-1; D is ambiguous. Trimming took 0 bases from V and 0 from J, leaving 9 bases between them. CDR1 MGHRA and CDR2 YSYEKL come from the germline V gene. CDR3 length equals 16 residues. CDR3 loop: CASSQEAQHSYNEQFF. In DNA form, the CDR3 reads TGCGCCAGCAGCCAAGAGGCACAACACTCCTACAATGAGCAGTTCTTC.

This chain uses TRBV19 with TRBJ2-1, with 9 positions matching TRBD2. CDR1 is LNHDA, CDR2 SQIVND, per germline (reference sequence). V was clipped by 9 bases and J by 8 bases; unmatched bases: 17. The CDR3 consists of 16 residues. The CDR3 sequence is CASAVWGLAGYHEQFF. CDR3 nucleotide sequence: TGTGCCAGCGCAGTCTGGGGGCTAGCGGGGTATCATGAGCAGTTCTTC. Combining the CDR3 with reference TRBV19 and TRBJ2-1 gives the whole variable domain DGGITQSPKYLFRKEGQNVTLSCEQNLNHDAMYWYRQDPGQGLRLIYYSQIVNDFQKGDIAEGYSVSREKKESFPLTVTSAQKNPTAFYLCASAVWGLAGYHEQFFGPGTRLTVL.